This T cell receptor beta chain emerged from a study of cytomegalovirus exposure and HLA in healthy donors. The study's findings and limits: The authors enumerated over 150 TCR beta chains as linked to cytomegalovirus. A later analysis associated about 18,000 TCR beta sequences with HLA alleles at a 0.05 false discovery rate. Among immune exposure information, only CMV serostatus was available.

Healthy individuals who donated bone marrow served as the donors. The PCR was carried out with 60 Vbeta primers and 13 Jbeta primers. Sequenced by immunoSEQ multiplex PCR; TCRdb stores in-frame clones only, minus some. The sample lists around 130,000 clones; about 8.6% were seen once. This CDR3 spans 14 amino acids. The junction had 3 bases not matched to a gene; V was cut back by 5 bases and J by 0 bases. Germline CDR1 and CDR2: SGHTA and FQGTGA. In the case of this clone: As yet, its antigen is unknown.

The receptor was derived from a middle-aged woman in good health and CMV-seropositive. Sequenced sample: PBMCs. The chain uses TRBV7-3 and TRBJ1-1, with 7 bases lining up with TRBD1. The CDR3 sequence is CASSRGQMNTEAFF. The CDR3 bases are TGTGCCAGCAGCCGGGGACAGATGAACACTGAAGCTTTCTTT. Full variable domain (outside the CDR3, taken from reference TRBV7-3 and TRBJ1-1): GAGVSQTPSNKVTEKGKYVELRCDPISGHTALYWYRQSLGQGPEFLIYFQGTGAADDSGLPNDRFFAVRPEGSVSTLKIQRTERGDSAVYLCASSRGQMNTEAFFGQGTRLTVV.